This T cell receptor (beta chain) is drawn from a study of blood T cell repertoires in COVID-19. Study-level information: Italy, Spain and the United States were the sources of the convalescent and acute COVID-19 samples. The cDNA or gDNA used as material had been derived from T cells, B-cell-depleted T cells, or PBMCs.

In the authors' workflow: Using reference gene primer amplification, nucleated cell counts were estimated. Assay used: immunoSEQ multiplex PCR; TCRdb lists only in-frame clones, some missing. The DNA was the basis for D and trimming; V, J and clone size are from that table. The sample has about 220,000 clones; 70% to 90% are singletons. In germline, CDR1 is SGDLS, CDR2 YYNGEE. Trimming left V 0 bases short and J 2 bases short, with 14 bases between. The CDR3 contains 16 residues. The TCR originated in a woman aged 70 to 79 with COVID-19, enrolled during active disease. Sequenced material: peripheral blood. The chain has TRBV9 and TRBJ1-2, with D perhaps matching TRBD1 (5 bases). This CDR3 is CASSVGPGPTNYGYTF. CDR3 bases: TGTGCCAGCAGCGTAGGTCCAGGGCCGACGAACTATGGCTACACCTTC.